These 5 T cell receptor beta chains came from one sample sequenced in a study of shared clonotypes between healthy human individuals (dated by TCRdb to the early 2020s). To prepare the library, the immunoSEQ multiplex PCR assay was applied. Sourced from immuneACCESS, this table was stored by TCRdb with only in-frame sequences that have V and J called. A share of the clones is absent; for the studies checked, an unresolved V gene accounts for under half, and the remainder has no known explanation. The sample contains under 1,900,000 clones, roughly 98.5% of them found a single time. The ten largest account for 0.36% of the sample. The specimen was naive CD4+ T cells sorted from blood. This specimen's cell subset or site label, interpreted: CD45RA+ positively selected. The receptors originated from a man aged 30 to 45 in good health.

The chain has TRBV7-8 and TRBJ2-1; TRBD2 matches at 8 bases. The germline gives CDR1 SGHVS, CDR2 FQNEAQ. V lost 5 bases and J lost 12; bases outside the gene matches: 6. The CDR3 runs 12 residues. CDR3 DNA: TGTGCCAGCAGCCCCGGGAGGGCGGGGCAGTTCTTC. Its protein product is CASSPGRAGQFF.

The chain employs TRBV5-4 and TRBJ2-3; D is uncertain. The V end lost 4 bases, the J end lost 0 bases, and 15 bases lay between the germline ends. This CDR3 is 16 amino acids long. Germline V lookup: CDR1 SGHNT, CDR2 YYREEE (reference sequence). The CDR3, as DNA: TGTGCCAGCAGCACGCCTCGACTCCGTAGCACAGATACGCAGTATTTT. It yields the protein CASSTPRLRSTDTQYF.

The V and J genes are TRBV29-1 and TRBJ2-7; D gene ambiguous. V was shortened by 5 bases and J by 6 bases, with 17 bases between the two germline ends. Germline-derived CDR1 and CDR2 are SQVTM and ANQGSEA. The CDR3 runs to 13 residues. The chain's CDR3 is CSVRLSPTAEQYF. As DNA, the CDR3 is TGCAGCGTTAGACTCAGCCCGACGGCCGAGCAGTACTTC.

The chain is built from TRBV7-6 and TRBJ2-7, with D possibly TRBD1 on 7 matching bases. Germline V gene sequence: CDR1 SGHVS, CDR2 FNYEAQ. V was shortened by 1 base and J by 9 bases, with 16 bases between the two germline ends. This CDR3 has 14 amino acids. The CDR3 region is CASSLVPTGEVQYF. The CDR3 region has the DNA TGTGCCAGCAGCTTAGTACCTACAGGGGAGGTGCAGTACTTC.

Concerning this clone: The identical CDR3 is also encoded by other nucleotide sequences in the sample. J is TRBJ2-1 and V is TRBV20-1; D unclear. Trimming removed 3 bases from V and 6 bases from J, with 3 bases in between. Germline lookup yields CDR1 DFQATT and CDR2 SNEGSKA (reference sequence). The CDR3 runs 10 residues. Written as DNA, the CDR3 is TGCAGTGCTAGGCGCAATGAGCAGTTCTTC. This codes for CSARRNEQFF.